This T cell receptor (beta chain) was captured by sequencing in a study of blood T cell repertoires in COVID-19. On the study more broadly: Whether acute or convalescent, the COVID-19 samples came from the United States, Italy and Spain. T cells, B-cell-depleted T cells, or PBMCs provided the cDNA or gDNA that served as material.

The V gene lost 3 bases and the J gene lost 0 bases, with 9 bases spanning the gap. This CDR3 has 15 residues. Germline CDR1 reads KGHSH; CDR2 reads LQKENI. In the original analysis: By means of reference gene primer amplification, nucleated cell counts were estimated. Here immunoSEQ multiplex PCR was the method, and the copy in TCRdb shows in-frame clones only, minus some. That table is the source of V, J and clone size, and D and trimming were worked out from the DNA. The sample lists almost 250,000 clones, approximately 86% occurring once. This sequence was found in a woman aged 60-70 years who had recovered from COVID-19. V is TRBV18 and J is TRBJ1-5; the D gene is possibly TRBD1 (6 bases). Sequencing was performed on peripheral blood. The CDR3 DNA reads TGTGCCAGCTCACCTACAGGGTTTAGCAATCAGCCCCAGCATTTT. As protein: CASSPTGFSNQPQHF.